Below are 28 T cell receptor beta chains sequenced from a single sample in a study of blood T cells in healthy people across ages. Primers used in a second PCR of roughly 7 to 12 cycles were a sample-barcoded 5' primer and a J-beta primer mix. A single record per CDR3 protein comes from TCRdb applying MiXCR to the 5' RACE reads. Here the sample spans approximately 1.5 million distinct CDR3 sequences, around 40% being singletons. Sequences were obtained from blood. The receptors here all came from a woman aged 18-29 years in good health.

The V gene is TRBV4-3, the J gene TRBJ2-2, with a tentative D call TRBD2 (5 bases). The CDR3 loop spans 14 amino acids. Per germline, CDR1 LGHNA and CDR2 YSLEER. Trimming cost V 4 bases and J 6 bases, with 12 bases left between them. The CDR3 DNA is TGCGCCAGCAGCCGGTCGGACTGGCCCGGGGAGCTGTTTTTT. This codes for CASSRSDWPGELFF.

The chain joins TRBV20-1 to TRBJ1-1; D is undetermined. The CDR3 consists of 14 residues. Trimming pared 0 bases from V and 3 bases from J, leaving 11 bases between. CDR1 is DFQATT and CDR2 is SNEGSKA in the germline V gene (reference sequence). The CDR3 DNA follows: TGCAGTGCTAGAGAAAGGGTGACGGACACTGAAGCTTTCTTT. As protein: CSARERVTDTEAFF.

Here the CDR3 reads CASSPRLAASNTGELFF. In nucleotides, the CDR3 is TGCGCCAGCAGCCCTAGACTAGCGGCCTCGAACACCGGGGAGCTGTTTTTT. V gene TRBV4-3 combines with J gene TRBJ2-2; the match to TRBD2 covers 9 bases. The CDR3 loop spans 17 amino acids. Looked up from germline, CDR1 is LGHNA and CDR2 is YSLEER. The V and J ends lost 4 bases and 0 bases, in that order; junction bases with no gene match: 6.

A note on this clonotype: One end of the junction does not line up with germline, which may come from a read error. This chain connects TRBV27 to TRBJ1-1; D unresolved. This CDR3 contains 13 residues. The germline V gene has CDR1 MNHEY and CDR2 SMNVEV (reference sequence). In DNA form, the CDR3 reads TGTGCCAGCAGTTTCACCTTGTACACCGAAGCTTTCTTT. As protein: CASSFTLYTEAFF.

This clonotype occurred a few times. This sequence joins TRBV5-1 and TRBJ2-7; 12 bases fit TRBD2. The V segment lost 2 bases and the J segment 7 bases; nucleotides outside the gene matches: 7. Germline assignment: CDR1 SGHRS and CDR2 YFSETQ. The CDR3 consists of 15 residues. The CDR3 here is CASSFRLAGAGEQYF. The DNA of the CDR3 is TGCGCCAGCAGCTTTAGACTAGCGGGGGCAGGGGAGCAGTACTTC.

A remark on this clonotype: Mismatch with germline at one junction end may stem from a read error. The rearrangement joins TRBV6-2 or TRBV6-3 to TRBJ2-1, with a weak D call TRBD2 (5 bases). CDR3 size: 16 residues. CDR1 MNHEY and CDR2 SVGEGT come from the germline V gene. This CDR3 is CASSYSSAHPGNEQFF. The CDR3 bases are TGTGCCAGCAGTTACTCTAGCGCCCACCCCGGGAATGAGCAGTTTTTC.

The rearrangement joins TRBV6-5 to TRBJ1-1; D not certain. Trimming left V 0 bases short and J 2 bases short, with 10 bases between. The CDR3 totals 15 residues. Germline CDR1 reads MNHEY; CDR2 reads SVGAGI. This chain's CDR3 is CASSYSIAANTEAFF. CDR3 in DNA: TGTGCCAGCAGTTACTCGATCGCAGCCAACACTGAAGCTTTCTTT.

This clonotype was recorded a few times. V usage is TRBV7-9 and J usage is TRBJ2-1, with D unresolved. Between the trimmed V and J ends, which lost 2 bases and 4 bases, there was a span of 9 bases. The germline V gene encodes CDR1 SEHNR and CDR2 FQNEAQ (reference sequence). The CDR3 is 14 amino acids. This chain's CDR3 is CASSLLEEYNEQFF. CDR3 nucleotides: TGTGCCAGCAGCTTATTGGAAGAATACAATGAGCAGTTCTTC.

V is TRBV7-2 and J is TRBJ2-6, with D perhaps TRBD2 (5 bases). V dropped 2 bases and J dropped 12 bases, with 14 bases sitting between them. This CDR3 contains 14 residues. Germline values: CDR1 SGHTA, CDR2 FQGNSA. The CDR3 DNA reads TGTGCCAGCAGCTTAAGTGGGCCTGAGGGCGTCCTGACTTTC. Its translation is CASSLSGPEGVLTF.

This clonotype turned up a few times. This rearrangement joins TRBV20-1 to TRBJ2-3, with D possibly being TRBD2 (6 bases). This CDR3 region has 13 residues. Trimming took 5 bases from V and 1 from J, leaving 10 bases between them. Germline CDR1 reads DFQATT; CDR2 reads SNEGSKA (reference sequence). The CDR3 protein is CSAPGEGTDTQYF. The CDR3 DNA is TGCAGTGCTCCCGGGGAGGGCACAGATACGCAGTATTTT.

This clonotype was seen more than once but under ten times. The J gene is TRBJ2-1, the V gene TRBV9, with 12 bases matching TRBD2. Germline CDR1 reads SGDLS; CDR2 reads YYNGEE. Trimming cost V 0 bases and J 7 bases; bases outside gene matches: 2. This CDR3 is built from 15 residues. CDR3 region: CASSVEGTSGNEQFF. The CDR3, as DNA: TGTGCCAGCAGCGTAGAAGGGACTAGCGGGAATGAGCAGTTCTTC.

V usage is TRBV6-5 and J usage is TRBJ2-5; no clear D gene. Trimming took 7 bases from V and 2 from J, leaving 17 bases between them. The length of the CDR3 is 15 residues. Germline assignment: CDR1 MNHEY and CDR2 SVGAGI. As DNA, the CDR3 is TGTGCCAGCAAGGTGCCAGGACGCCTTCAAGAGACCCAGTACTTC. Protein product: CASKVPGRLQETQYF.

The V gene is TRBV27, the J gene TRBJ2-5; 10 bases line up with TRBD2. From germline, CDR1 is MNHEY and CDR2 SMNVEV (reference sequence). CDR3 length equals 15 residues. V lost 4 bases and J lost 2; bases outside the gene matches: 4. Here the CDR3 reads CASSWGTSAQETQYF. CDR3 DNA sequence: TGTGCCAGCAGTTGGGGGACTAGCGCGCAAGAGACCCAGTACTTC.

The V gene is TRBV11-2, the J gene TRBJ2-7; no clear D gene. Germline V gives CDR1 SGHAT, CDR2 FQNNGV. Trimming took 5 bases from V and 3 from J, leaving 11 bases between them. The CDR3 covers 13 residues. CDR3 coding DNA: TGTGCCAGCAGCGTAGTCCAGATCTACGAGCAGTACTTC. Its translation is CASSVVQIYEQYF.

This clonotype was detected only a few times. The chain has TRBV5-6 and TRBJ1-1; D remains ambiguous. The CDR3 is 13 amino acids. The V end lost 6 bases, the J end lost 7 bases, and 16 bases lay between the germline ends. Germline V lookup: CDR1 SGHDT, CDR2 YYEEEE. This chain's CDR3 is CASTLFGLGEAFF. CDR3 DNA: TGTGCCAGCACCCTTTTTGGGTTGGGTGAAGCTTTCTTT. The full variable domain, completed using reference TRBV5-6 and TRBJ1-1, is DAGVTQSPTHLIKTRGQQVTLRCSPKSGHDTVSWYQQALGQGPQFIFQYYEEEERQRGNFPDRFSGHQFPNYSSELNVNALLLGDSALYLCASTLFGLGEAFFGQGTRLTVV.

V is TRBV29-1 and J is TRBJ1-1; D is unclear. The germline V gene encodes CDR1 SQVTM and CDR2 ANQGSEA. The CDR3 contains 13 residues. V was pared by 5 bases and J by 0 bases, with 10 bases between. CDR3 loop: CSVRPVMNTEAFF. In nucleotides, the CDR3 is TGCAGCGTTCGGCCGGTGATGAACACTGAAGCTTTCTTT.

V gene TRBV9 combines with J gene TRBJ2-7, with D unresolved. The germline gives CDR1 SGDLS, CDR2 YYNGEE. V gave up 0 bases and J gave up 2 bases, with 9 bases separating them. The CDR3 contains 14 residues. CDR3 loop: CASSVAAAPYEQYF. For the CDR3, the DNA is TGTGCCAGCAGCGTAGCCGCGGCCCCCTACGAGCAGTACTTC.

This clonotype occurred a few times. The chain has TRBV12-3 or TRBV12-4 and TRBJ2-7; D assignment may be TRBD1 or TRBD2 (5 bases each). The V and J ends lost 3 bases and 7 bases respectively, with 16 bases between them. This CDR3 is 14 amino acids long. This CDR3 is CASSFGGTGDEQYF. The CDR3 DNA sequence: TGTGCCAGCAGTTTTGGGGGAACCGGGGATGAGCAGTACTTC.

J is TRBJ1-2 and V is TRBV29-1; D gene unclear. V lost 6 bases and J lost 6, with 17 bases in between. CDR3 length: 13 amino acids. Germline CDR1 and CDR2: SQVTM and ANQGSEA. The CDR3 nucleotides read TGCAGCGTCGGAGGGCCCCGTTTGGATGGCTACACCTTC. Residues: CSVGGPRLDGYTF.

This clonotype came up a few times. The V gene is TRBV6-5, the J gene TRBJ2-7, with unresolved D. Between the trimmed V and J ends, which lost 5 bases and 1 base, there was a span of 12 bases. Germline values: CDR1 MNHEY, CDR2 SVGAGI. This CDR3 comprises 14 residues. In DNA form, the CDR3 reads TGTGCCAGCAGTGAGAGAGTTGGTTCCTACGAGCAGTACTTC. This sequence encodes CASSERVGSYEQYF.

This clonotype was found a few times. The CDR3 protein is CASSTRRQETQYF. The CDR3 DNA reads as TGTGCCAGCAGTACCCGTCGGCAAGAGACCCAGTACTTC. The chain links TRBV7-2 to TRBJ2-5; D is undetermined. The CDR3 is 13 residues long. Germline V CDR1 and CDR2: SGHTA, FQGNSA. Trimming pared 6 bases from V and 2 bases from J, leaving 10 bases between.

The chain's CDR3 is CASSQDRARYSGNTIYF. In DNA form, the CDR3 reads TGCGCCAGCAGCCAAGATCGGGCTCGGTATTCTGGAAACACCATATATTTT. This chain links TRBV4-3 with TRBJ1-3, with D unresolved. The germline gives CDR1 LGHNA, CDR2 YSLEER. V was clipped by 0 bases and J by 1 base, with 13 bases between them. CDR3 length: 17 residues.

This clonotype was counted between two and nine times. The chain uses TRBV10-3 and TRBJ1-1, with D uncertain. Trimming pared 9 bases from V and 5 bases from J, leaving 10 bases between. The CDR3 sequence is 11 residues long. In germline, CDR1 is ENHRY, CDR2 SYGVKD. CDR3 amino acids: CAIGRETEAFF. For the CDR3, the DNA is TGTGCCATAGGGAGGGAAACTGAAGCTTTCTTT.

Ten or more counts support this clonotype. This sequence joins TRBV27 and TRBJ1-2; TRBD1 agrees at 8 bases. V shed 3 bases and J 8 bases; nucleotides not matched to a gene: 8. The CDR3 contains 14 residues. Per germline, CDR1 MNHEY and CDR2 SMNVEV (reference sequence). The CDR3 sequence: CASSFRGDRWGYTF. CDR3 coding DNA: TGTGCCAGCAGTTTCCGCGGGGACAGGTGGGGCTACACCTTC.

This clonotype was counted a few times. The rearrangement joins TRBV29-1 to TRBJ2-3; 7 nucleotides line up with TRBD2. J gave up 4 bases and V 7 bases, and 8 bases lay outside the gene matches. CDR1 and CDR2 (germline): SQVTM, ANQGSEA. This CDR3 is built from 13 residues. As DNA, the CDR3 is TGCAGCGGAGCGGGGAGGGTCTCAGATACGCAGTATTTT. This gives the protein CSGAGRVSDTQYF.

V is TRBV6-5 and J is TRBJ2-4; maybe TRBD1 (5 bases). The last part of the DNA fits TRBJ2-7 better; the J call may be wrong. The CDR3 sequence is 13 residues long. Germline V CDR1 and CDR2: MNHEY, SVGAGI. In DNA form, the CDR3 reads TGTGCCAGCAGTCGACAGACGGCCTACGAGCAGTACTTC. It specifies CASSRQTAYEQYF.

This clonotype was seen only a few times. The V gene is TRBV4-1, the J gene TRBJ2-7; no clear D gene. The CDR3 runs to 16 residues. The germline V gene has CDR1 MGHRA and CDR2 YSYEKL. V gave up 0 bases and J gave up 4 bases, with 16 bases separating them. This chain's CDR3 is CASSQDGPGPLYEQYF. The DNA of the CDR3 is TGCGCCAGCAGCCAAGACGGGCCAGGACCCCTATACGAGCAGTACTTC.

This clonotype was seen a few times. V and J are TRBV20-1 and TRBJ2-7; no clear D gene. Trimming shortened V by 1 base and J by 3 bases, and 10 bases separated the two germline ends. The CDR3 runs 13 residues. Germline assignment: CDR1 DFQATT and CDR2 SNEGSKA (reference sequence). The CDR3: CSARGQTIYEQYF. The CDR3 DNA follows: TGCAGTGCTAGAGGGCAGACAATCTACGAGCAGTACTTC.